This T cell receptor beta chain was recovered during a study of blood T cells in healthy people across ages (dated by TCRdb to the mid-2010s). Describing the broader study: In model experiments, template switching captured roughly one uniquely barcoded TCR beta cDNA molecule for every two T cells. To avoid experimental bias, donors of different ages were randomly spread across the sequencing lanes. For two donors (one aged 18 to 29 and one aged 80 or older), the study analyzed two additional independent replicas of 1 million unique cDNA reads from the same blood draw. The donors were divided into four age groups: young (average around 17 years), middle-aged (almost 40), aged (about 60) and long-lived (around 80). The study measured age-related changes in TCR beta repertoire diversity using deep sequencing normalized with unique cDNA molecular identifiers.

The CDR3, cysteine through phenylalanine, is 15 amino acids long. Left in the record is the CDR3 DNA by itself, 45 bases read in frame from the first base. CDR1 and CDR2 were assigned from the germline V gene as MDHEN and SYDVKM. Trimming accounts for 6 bases at V and 6 bases at J, while the number of junction bases matched to no gene is 9. Library preparation used 5' RACE. Instrument on record: Illumina HiSeq 2500. The second PCR ran for roughly 7 to 11 cycles and used a J-beta primer mix along with a sample-barcoded 5' primer. Each TCR beta cDNA molecule received a unique molecular identifier from a template-switch 5' adaptor carrying 12 random nucleotides. At least 2.5 million CDR3-containing paired-end reads were obtained from each sample. All of the RNA was converted into first-strand cDNA using the Mint cDNA synthesis kit, with a TRBC-specific oligonucleotide serving as the primer. Following uracil-DNA glycosylase treatment, all cDNA underwent a first 18-cycle PCR with the universal primers M1SS and BC2_uni_R. Regarding the original processing steps: For normalization, 1 million high-quality reads, each with a distinct molecular identifier, were randomly selected from each sample. Instead of being binned into consensus sequences, reads that shared molecular identifiers were thrown out. MiTCR, with a Q25 quality threshold and the strictest error-elimination algorithm, was used for CDR3 identification, clonotype clustering and error correction. A nonparametric unseen species model with Euler transformation was used to estimate a lower bound on total TCR beta diversity. Clones were called with MiXCR by TCRdb after fastp trimmed the public reads at Q25, and only in-frame beta chains were retained. Rows merge per CDR3 protein into single entries with the most common DNA and genes. The V and J calls and clone size come from TCRdb's table, not from the authors' own analysis. For this sample there are about 760,000 distinct CDR3 sequences; more than 55% appear just once. About 26% of the sample goes to the ten largest clones.

The research as a whole found: Observed TCR beta diversity per million T cells fell roughly linearly with age, and a significant reduction was already apparent by age roughly 40. The long-lived group showed more naive CD4+ T cells, fewer expanded clones and increased TCR diversity than the aged group, suggesting age selection. Estimates of total diversity based on one million sequenced T cells were considered lower bounds and underestimates. Donor CMV infection status was unknown, potentially confounding age-related changes in expanded clonotypes. A strong correlation was found between observed TCR beta diversity and the percentage of naive T cells measured by flow cytometry. Bulk unsorted PBMC profiling prevented conclusive comparison of naive and antigen-experienced compartments.

Regarding this clonotype: Its target antigen remains unknown. Base qualities are not at hand, and no much larger clone is one base apart.

The donors were roughly 40 Caucasian individuals from Russia, aged roughly 6 to 100 years, who were systemically healthy. Each donor gave ten milliliters of peripheral blood, drawn into EDTA-treated Vacutainer tubes. Ficoll-Paque density-gradient centrifugation was used to isolate PBMCs, with at least 6.5 million per sample. Total RNA, at least 6 micrograms per sample, was extracted from PBMCs with Trizol reagent. Naive CD45RAhigh/CD27high T cell percentages were measured by flow cytometry on a PBMC aliquot from every donor. Sequences were obtained from blood. The sequence is built from TRBV28 and TRBJ1-5, and 9 junctional nucleotides match TRBD1. The TCR sequence derives from a man aged 35 to 55 in good health. The CDR3 region: CASSSGQGIIQPQHF. The sequenced DNA is TGTGCCAGCAGCTCCGGACAGGGGATTATTCAGCCCCAGCATTTT.